This T cell receptor beta chain is drawn from a study of cytomegalovirus exposure and HLA in healthy donors. Broader study findings: About 87% or about 30% of the time was how often most TCR beta V segments were productive, according to an earlier analysis. Fewer than 200 TCR beta chains were listed as cytomegalovirus-associated.

V was pared by 2 bases and J by 0 bases, with 3 bases of the junction left unmatched. The CDR3 has 16 residues. Germline V lookup: CDR1 KGHSH, CDR2 LQKENI. The study ran its PCR with 60 Vbeta and 13 Jbeta primers. Assay: immunoSEQ multiplex PCR; the TCRdb copy retains only in-frame clones and omits some. The table shows 150,000 to 200,000 clones, with around four fifths occurring only once. This clone has only a few counts. Its cognate antigen is unknown. The same CDR3 also results from other DNA sequences found in this sample. The specimen sequenced was PBMCs. The rearrangement joins TRBV18 to TRBJ2-3, with 9 positions matching TRBD2. The clonotype originates from a woman aged 40 to 55 in good health and CMV-seronegative. CDR3 coding DNA: TGTGCCAGCTCACCAGGAACTAGCGGGAGCACAGATACGCAGTATTTT. This translates into CASSPGTSGSTDTQYF.